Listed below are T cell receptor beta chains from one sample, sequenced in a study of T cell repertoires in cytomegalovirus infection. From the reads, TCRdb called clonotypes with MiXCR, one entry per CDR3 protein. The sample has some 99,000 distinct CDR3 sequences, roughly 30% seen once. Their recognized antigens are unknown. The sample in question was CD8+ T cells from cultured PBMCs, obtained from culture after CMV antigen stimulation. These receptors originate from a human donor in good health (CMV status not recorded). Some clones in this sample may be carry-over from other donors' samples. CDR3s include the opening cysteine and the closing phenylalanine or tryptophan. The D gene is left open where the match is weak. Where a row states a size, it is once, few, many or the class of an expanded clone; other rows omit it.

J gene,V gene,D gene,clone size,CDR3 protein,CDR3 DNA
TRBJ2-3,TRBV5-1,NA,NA,CASSYRGRIRTDTQYF,TGCGCCAGCAGCTACCGAGGTCGGATCCGCACAGATACGCAGTATTTT
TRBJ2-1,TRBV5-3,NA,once,CASSAGADGYNEQFF,TGTGCCAGCTCGGCGGGTGCTGATGGTTACAATGAGCAGTTCTTC
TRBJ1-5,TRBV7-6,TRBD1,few,CASSLGSQTGVGQPQHF,TGTGCCAGCAGCTTAGGATCCCAGACAGGGGTCGGGCAGCCCCAGCATTTT
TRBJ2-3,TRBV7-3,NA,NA,CASSLTAGGLAVTSTDTQYF,TGTGCCAGCAGCTTAACGGCAGGGGGGCTAGCGGTTACTAGCACAGATACGCAGTATTTT
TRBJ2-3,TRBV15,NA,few,CATSVRGSDTQYF,TGTGCCACCAGCGTGAGAGGGTCAGATACGCAGTATTTT
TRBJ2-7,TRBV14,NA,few,CASSPQGLGSYEQYF,TGTGCCAGCAGCCCTCAGGGTCTCGGCTCCTACGAGCAGTACTTC
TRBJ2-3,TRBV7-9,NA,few,CASSAKSTDTQYF,TGTGCCAGCAGCGCGAAGAGCACAGATACGCAGTATTTT
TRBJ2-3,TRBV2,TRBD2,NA,CASSVLAGARDTQYF,TGTGCCAGCAGTGTATTAGCGGGGGCCCGAGATACGCAGTATTTT
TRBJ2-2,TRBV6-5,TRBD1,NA,CASSYLGGRELFF,TGTGCCAGCAGTTACTTAGGGGGCCGGGAGCTGTTTTTT
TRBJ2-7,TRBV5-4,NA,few,CASSGIRGEQYF,TGTGCCAGCAGCGGTATTAGGGGCGAGCAGTACTTC
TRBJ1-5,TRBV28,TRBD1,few,CASRVGQANQPQHF,TGTGCCAGCAGGGTCGGACAGGCTAATCAGCCCCAGCATTTT
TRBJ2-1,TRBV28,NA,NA,CASSYLAGEPDGNEQFF,TGTGCCAGCAGTTACCTCGCAGGCGAGCCCGACGGGAATGAGCAGTTCTTC
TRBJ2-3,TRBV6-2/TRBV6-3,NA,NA,CASSSTYRSSTDTQYF,TGTGCCAGCAGTTCCACTTATCGCTCCAGCACAGATACGCAGTATTTT
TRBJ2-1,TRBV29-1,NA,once,CSVPGGGGNEQFF,TGCAGCGTTCCCGGTGGTGGGGGGAATGAGCAGTTCTTC
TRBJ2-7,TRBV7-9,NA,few,CASSLNSRWEQYF,TGTGCCAGCAGCTTAAACTCACGCTGGGAGCAGTACTTC
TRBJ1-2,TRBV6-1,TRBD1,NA,CASSPPGTGIGYTF,TGTGCCAGCAGTCCACCCGGGACAGGGATTGGCTACACCTTC
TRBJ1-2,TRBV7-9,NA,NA,CASSPVRGGAINYGYTF,TGTGCCAGCAGCCCCGTGAGGGGGGGGGCGATCAACTATGGCTACACCTTC